The clone carrying this T cell receptor (beta chain) was recorded once. V was pared by 1 base and J by 2 bases, with 2 bases of the junction left unmatched. This CDR3 has 14 residues. CDR1 MGHRA and CDR2 YSYEKL come from the germline V gene. How the authors handled the data: Amplification of reference gene primers provided the estimated nucleated cell counts. Here immunoSEQ multiplex PCR was the method, and the copy in TCRdb shows in-frame clones only, minus some. The V and J calls and clone size were taken over from that table, and D and trimming were inferred from the DNA. The repertoire holds some 47,000 clones, with 75% to 90% as singletons. These data belong to a study of blood T cell repertoires in COVID-19. On the study more broadly: Sample material is recorded as cDNA or gDNA derived from T cells, B-cell-depleted T cells, or PBMCs.

This receptor was obtained from a man in his sixties with active COVID-19. The sequenced material came from peripheral blood. The chain combines TRBV4-1 with TRBJ2-7; 7 bases fit TRBD2. The CDR3 nucleotides are TGCGCCAGCAGCCAAGGGGGGGGTACCTACGAGCAGTACTTC. Encoded protein: CASSQGGGTYEQYF.